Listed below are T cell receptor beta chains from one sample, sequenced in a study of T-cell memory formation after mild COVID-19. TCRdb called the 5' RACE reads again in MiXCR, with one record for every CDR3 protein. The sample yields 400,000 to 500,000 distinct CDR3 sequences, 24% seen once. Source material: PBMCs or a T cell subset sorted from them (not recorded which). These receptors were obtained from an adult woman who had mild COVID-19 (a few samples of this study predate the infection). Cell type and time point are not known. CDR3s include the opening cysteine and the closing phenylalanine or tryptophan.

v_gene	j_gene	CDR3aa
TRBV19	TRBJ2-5	CASSQRVGQETQYF
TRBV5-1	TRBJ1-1	CASSPGGGTNPEAFF
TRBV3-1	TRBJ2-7	CASSHVTGGSSYEQYF
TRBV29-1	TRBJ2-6	CSVDSGAGANVLTF
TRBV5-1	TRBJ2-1	CASSWVGLLHNEQFF
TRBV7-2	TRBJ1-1	CASSLCGGTEAFF
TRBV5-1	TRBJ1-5	CASSLVPGQGNQPQHF
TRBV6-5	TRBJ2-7	CASSYGGQGYEQYF
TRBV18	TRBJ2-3	CASSGDRADTQYF
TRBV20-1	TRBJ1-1	CSARATRGKTEAFF
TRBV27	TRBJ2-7	CASSLSPTGVPARYF
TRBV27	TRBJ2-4	CASSLYSGQAKNIQYF
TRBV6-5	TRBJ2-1	CASSYGIVSGSYNEQFF
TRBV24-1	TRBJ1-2	CATSDPRTRRGYTF
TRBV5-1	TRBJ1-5	CASSLGMSGGNQPQHF
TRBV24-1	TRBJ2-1	CATSDWGLAGGPGEQFF
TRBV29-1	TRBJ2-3	CSARQGGNGGTQYF
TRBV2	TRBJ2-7	CASRLGDISYEQYF
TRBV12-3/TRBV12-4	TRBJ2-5	CASSLLVSFQETQYF
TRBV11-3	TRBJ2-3	CASSRSHLTAGTEDTQYF
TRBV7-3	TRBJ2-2	CASSASGGTGELFF
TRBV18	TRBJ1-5	CASSPPGRLSNQPQHF
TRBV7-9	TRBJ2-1	CASSSRGDEQFF
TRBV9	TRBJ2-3	CASSVDEGDTDTQYF
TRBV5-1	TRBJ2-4	CASSLGDGKNIQYF
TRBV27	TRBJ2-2	CASSRQGMNTGELFF
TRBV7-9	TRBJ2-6	CASRSRLSGANVLTF
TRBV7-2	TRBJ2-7	CASSLDLRWWESEQYF